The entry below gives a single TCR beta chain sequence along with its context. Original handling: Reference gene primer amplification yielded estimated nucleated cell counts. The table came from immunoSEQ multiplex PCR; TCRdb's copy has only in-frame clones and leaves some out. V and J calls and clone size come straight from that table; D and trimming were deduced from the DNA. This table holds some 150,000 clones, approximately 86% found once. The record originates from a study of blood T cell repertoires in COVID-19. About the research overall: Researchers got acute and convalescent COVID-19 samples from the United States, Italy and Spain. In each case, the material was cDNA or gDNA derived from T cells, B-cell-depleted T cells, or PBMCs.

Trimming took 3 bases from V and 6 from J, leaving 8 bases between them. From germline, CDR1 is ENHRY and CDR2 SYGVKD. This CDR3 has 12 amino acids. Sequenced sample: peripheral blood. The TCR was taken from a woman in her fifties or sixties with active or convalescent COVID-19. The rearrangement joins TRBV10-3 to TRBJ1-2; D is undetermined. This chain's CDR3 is CAISELRDGYTF. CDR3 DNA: TGTGCCATCAGTGAATTGCGGGATGGCTACACCTTC.